This T cell receptor beta chain was obtained from a study of cytomegalovirus exposure and HLA in healthy donors. Study details: The 90 to 150 validation repertoires, a later analysis reported, used the same platform as the 666 repertoires from the first cohort. General observations from the study: Cytomegalovirus association was assigned to approximately 180 TCR beta chains. Among TCR sequences, most were rare, though some public TCRs appeared in many donors.

CDR1 and CDR2 (germline): LGHNA, YNFKEQ. Trimming cost V 4 bases and J 4 bases; bases outside gene matches: 7. The CDR3 is 15 amino acids. As regards this clone: Antigen specificity is unknown.

The protocol was immunoSEQ multiplex PCR, while the TCRdb copy is restricted to in-frame clones and leaves out a portion. Of about 190,000 clones listed, more than 75% are singletons. The sample consisted of PBMCs. This chain links TRBV4-2 with TRBJ1-1; TRBD1 matches 9 bases. The receptor comes from a man younger than 30 in good health and CMV-seropositive. In DNA, the CDR3 is TGTGCCAGCAGCCTAAGCGGGACAGGGCTCACTGAAGCTTTCTTT. It translates to CASSLSGTGLTEAFF.